These T cell receptor beta chains were read from a single sample in a study of blood T cell repertoires in COVID-19. Measured with immunoSEQ multiplex PCR; TCRdb has only the in-frame clones, and not every one. The data contain approximately 400,000 clones, roughly four fifths of them seen just once; the ten biggest clones take up 5% to 5.5%. The sample taken for sequencing was PBMCs or T cells enriched from blood (not recorded which). These receptors were obtained from a woman between 45 and 60 years old who had recovered from COVID-19. The CDR3 runs from the conserved cysteine through the conserved F or W. A D gene is named only where the DNA matches it firmly. Size is omitted from some rows. Given values are once, few, many or a class for expanded clones.

j_gene,v_gene,abundance,d_gene,CDR3aa,CDR3nt
TRBJ1-1,TRBV15,.,.,CATSRGQAQVTEAFF,TGTGCCACCAGCAGAGGTCAAGCCCAGGTTACTGAAGCTTTCTTT
TRBJ2-1,TRBV18,.,.,CASSKELYNEQFF,TGTGCCAGCTCAAAAGAACTCTACAATGAGCAGTTCTTC
TRBJ1-5,TRBV12-3/TRBV12-4,.,.,CASSREGQPQHF,TGTGCCAGCAGTCGGGAAGGGCAGCCCCAGCATTTT
TRBJ1-2,TRBV5-1,.,.,CASSLVSGGYTF,TGCGCCAGCAGCTTGGTCTCAGGGGGCTACACCTTC
TRBJ1-3,TRBV21-1,.,.,CASRRRQGKFFDENTIYF,TGTGCCAGCAGAAGGAGGCAGGGGAAATTTTTTGACGAAAACACCATATATTTT
TRBJ1-4,TRBV20-1,.,.,CSASRGAGGEKLFF,TGCAGTGCTAGTCGGGGGGCGGGCGGTGAAAAACTGTTTTTT
TRBJ1-2,TRBV3-1/TRBV3-2,few,.,CASSPDTTYGYTF,TGTGCCAGCAGCCCCGACACCACTTATGGCTACACCTTC
TRBJ1-3,TRBV18,.,.,CASSPPSGRSSGNTIYF,TGTGCCAGCTCACCACCCTCGGGGAGAAGCTCTGGAAACACCATATATTTT
TRBJ1-4,TRBV4-3,.,.,CASSQGMTAEKLFF,TGCGCCAGCAGCCAAGGGATGACAGCTGAAAAACTGTTTTTT
TRBJ2-7,TRBV7-2,.,TRBD1,CASSTGSLGQGREQYF,TGTGCCAGCAGCACGGGGAGCCTGGGACAGGGCCGCGAGCAGTACTTC
TRBJ1-6,TRBV6-5,.,.,CASTSTWGLNSPLHF,TGTGCCAGCACCTCAACGTGGGGACTGAATTCACCCCTCCACTTT
TRBJ2-5,TRBV30,.,.,CAWSVTWRETQYF,TGTGCCTGGAGTGTAACTTGGAGGGAGACCCAGTACTTC
TRBJ2-1,TRBV2,few,TRBD2,CASGGLGGNEQFF,TGTGCCAGCGGGGGACTAGGAGGCAATGAGCAGTTCTTC
TRBJ1-1,TRBV20-1,.,.,CSAIYTEAFF,TGCAGTGCTATTTATACTGAAGCTTTCTTT
TRBJ1-6,TRBV5-1,once,.,CASSPGLGGSPLHF,TGCGCCAGCAGCCCGGGACTAGGGGGGTCACCCCTCCACTTT
TRBJ1-2,TRBV30,.,.,CAWSVSYGYTF,TGTGCCTGGAGTGTCTCCTATGGCTACACCTTC
TRBJ2-3,TRBV15,.,.,CATSRDLGRLTDTQYF,TGTGCCACCAGCAGAGATCTGGGGAGACTGACAGATACGCAGTATTTT
TRBJ2-7,TRBV6-5,once,.,CASSPGGNYEQYF,TGTGCCAGCAGTCCAGGGGGGAACTACGAGCAGTACTTC
TRBJ2-7,TRBV19,.,.,CASSQSYEQYF,TGTGCCAGTAGTCAGTCCTACGAGCAGTACTTC
TRBJ2-7,TRBV19,.,.,CASSSQAVPYEQYF,TGTGCCAGTAGTAGCCAAGCGGTACCCTACGAGCAGTACTTC
TRBJ2-2,TRBV15,.,TRBD2,CATTLGGLAASGELFF,TGTGCCACTACCCTGGGGGGACTAGCGGCGTCCGGGGAGCTGTTTTTT
TRBJ2-2,TRBV10-3,.,TRBD2,CAIGGGVELFF,TGTGCCATCGGTGGGGGGGTCGAGCTGTTTTTT
TRBJ2-3,TRBV7-3,.,TRBD1,CASSQLPGQSDTQYF,TGTGCCAGCAGCCAGTTACCGGGACAGAGCGATACGCAGTATTTT
TRBJ2-7,TRBV30,.,.,CAWSSQGGINEQYF,TGTGCCTGGAGTTCCCAGGGGGGCATAAACGAGCAGTACTTC
TRBJ1-2,TRBV25-1,.,TRBD1,CASRPQGVARSYGYTF,TGTGCCAGCCGGCCCCAGGGGGTGGCCCGTAGCTATGGCTACACCTTC
TRBJ2-5,TRBV7-3,once,.,CASSLGDTVGETQYF,TGTGCCAGCAGCTTAGGGGACACCGTGGGAGAGACCCAGTACTTC
TRBJ1-5,TRBV7-9,.,.,CASSHNAGGNQPQHF,TGTGCCAGCAGCCATAATGCGGGGGGCAATCAGCCCCAGCATTTT
TRBJ1-2,TRBV7-2,.,.,CASSRTLLPEGYGYTF,TGTGCCAGCAGCAGAACGCTCTTGCCTGAGGGCTATGGCTACACCTTC
TRBJ2-7,TRBV5-6,.,TRBD1,CASSLGPRQGSYEQYF,TGTGCCAGCAGCTTGGGTCCGCGACAGGGTAGCTACGAGCAGTACTTC
TRBJ2-5,TRBV3-1/TRBV3-2,.,TRBD1,CASSQLGQGPETQYF,TGTGCCAGCAGCCAGTTAGGACAGGGCCCAGAGACCCAGTACTTC
TRBJ2-3,TRBV10-1,.,TRBD2,CASNTPGLAGSTDTQYF,TGCGCCAGCAATACCCCGGGACTAGCGGGCAGCACAGATACGCAGTATTTT
TRBJ1-5,TRBV6-2/TRBV6-3,once,.,CASSYSAVGHTQPQHF,TGTGCCAGCAGTTACTCGGCTGTGGGGCATACTCAGCCCCAGCATTTT
TRBJ2-3,TRBV5-1,.,.,CASSLRGDTQYF,TGCGCCAGCAGCTTGCGTGGCGATACGCAGTATTTT
TRBJ1-2,TRBV6-5,.,.,CASSYTGSVRGYTF,TGTGCCAGCAGTTACACGGGATCAGTCAGGGGCTACACCTTC
TRBJ1-2,TRBV4-2,.,TRBD1,CASSLPQGYGYTF,TGTGCCAGCAGCCTCCCACAGGGGTATGGCTACACCTTC
TRBJ1-1,TRBV19,.,TRBD1,CASSPRQGGTNTEAFF,TGTGCCAGTAGCCCCAGACAGGGGGGAACGAACACTGAAGCTTTCTTT
TRBJ2-7,TRBV7-9,.,.,CASSMTGAGEEQYF,TGTGCCAGCAGCATGACAGGTGCCGGGGAAGAGCAGTACTTC
TRBJ1-1,TRBV12-3/TRBV12-4,.,.,CASTLTANTEAFF,TGTGCCAGCACCTTGACAGCGAACACTGAAGCTTTCTTT
TRBJ2-7,TRBV6-1,.,TRBD2,CASSVVGTSVSYEQYF,TGTGCCAGCAGTGTCGTCGGGACTAGCGTCTCCTACGAGCAGTACTTC
TRBJ2-7,TRBV4-3,.,.,CASSQDLGSSVYEQYF,TGCGCCAGCAGCCAAGATTTAGGGTCTAGCGTTTACGAGCAGTACTTC
TRBJ1-3,TRBV25-1,.,.,CASSEQGFSGNTIYF,TGTGCCAGCAGTGAACAGGGCTTCTCTGGAAACACCATATATTTT
TRBJ1-3,TRBV6-5,.,.,CASSYSRGSSGNTIYF,TGTGCCAGCAGTTACTCAAGGGGCTCCTCTGGAAACACCATATATTTT
TRBJ2-1,TRBV4-3,.,TRBD2,CASSQLRGGVSEQFF,TGCGCCAGCAGCCAACTACGCGGGGGGGTCAGTGAGCAGTTCTTC
TRBJ1-5,TRBV19,.,TRBD1,CASSSPPGTGSNQPQHF,TGTGCCAGTAGTAGCCCCCCCGGGACAGGGAGCAATCAGCCCCAGCATTTT
TRBJ1-4,TRBV7-8,few,.,CASSFGGLRATNEKLFF,TGTGCCAGCAGCTTTGGAGGGCTGAGGGCAACTAATGAAAAACTGTTTTTT